The clone carrying this TCR beta chain is a singleton in its sample. Its specificity is not known. These data originate in a study of cytomegalovirus exposure and HLA in healthy donors. Study conclusions and caveats: Most TCR sequences were rare, but some public TCRs occurred in many donors. CMV antigen specificity of a few CMV-associated chains was confirmed in vitro. The classifier, whose performance was assessed in both the original and validation cohorts, reportedly diagnosed cytomegalovirus status with high specificity and sensitivity. There were under 200 TCR beta chains listed as cytomegalovirus-associated.

Repertoires were generated with immunoSEQ multiplex PCR, while TCRdb's copy carries only in-frame clones and drops some. The table has about 160,000 clones, about 90% seen once. The V gene's germline CDR1 is SEHNR and CDR2 FQNEAQ (reference sequence). CDR3 length: 15 residues. V was pared by 5 bases and J by 5 bases, with 18 bases between. Sample: PBMCs. This TCR was recovered from a woman aged 25-40 years in good health and CMV-seronegative. This chain links TRBV7-9 with TRBJ1-1; TRBD1 might be the D (5 bases). DNA for the CDR3: TGTGCCAGCAGCACCCCATTCGGGGCCATTACTGAAGCTTTCTTT. Translating gives CASSTPFGAITEAFF.